What follows describes a single T cell receptor beta chain. Its target is unknown. TCRdb ran MiXCR on the RT-PCR reads and lists one entry per CDR3 protein. The profile shows 650,000 or so distinct CDR3 sequences, 12% to 15% of them singletons. This specimen belongs to a study of response to subunit inactivated influenza vaccine. Study results and limitations: After each seasonal influenza vaccination, few new T cells are recruited, the authors suggested.

Per germline, CDR1 MDHEN and CDR2 SYDVKM. The CDR3 sequence is 16 residues long. With 6 bases removed from V and 9 bases from J, the gap between germline ends came to 24 bases. The chain joins TRBV28 to TRBJ2-1, with D possibly being TRBD1 (7 bases). This sample comprised PBMCs from blood, obtained 14 to 15 days before vaccination. The TCR was taken from a man aged 50 to 59 who received an inactivated influenza vaccine. The DNA of the CDR3 is TGTGCCAGCAGCGTGTCAGGACTACAGGGGTTGGGTGAGCAGTTCTTC. This sequence encodes CASSVSGLQGLGEQFF. The entire variable domain, with the rest obtained from reference TRBV28 and TRBJ2-1, is as follows: DVKVTQSSRYLVKRTGEKVFLECVQDMDHENMFWYRQDPGLGLRLIYFSYDVKMKEKGDIPEGYSVSREKKERFSLILESASTNQTSMYLCASSVSGLQGLGEQFFGPGTRLTVL.